A single sample is the source of the 21 T cell receptor beta chains below, sequenced in a study of cytomegalovirus exposure and HLA in healthy donors. Primers included in the PCR were 60 Vbeta and 13 Jbeta primers. Profiled with immunoSEQ multiplex PCR; TCRdb holds only in-frame clones, not every one. The repertoire table contains around 75,000 clones. Material for sequencing was PBMCs. The source of these receptors is a man aged 35 to 55 in good health and CMV-seronegative.

The chain carries TRBV6-6 and TRBJ2-1; D is perhaps TRBD2 (5 bases). The CDR3 extends over 14 amino acids. Germline values: CDR1 MNHNY, CDR2 SVGAGI (reference sequence). Between the trimmed V and J ends, which lost 2 bases and 5 bases, there was a span of 10 bases. CDR3 amino acids: CASSYIGLHNEQFF. The CDR3 nucleotides are TGTGCCAGCAGTTACATAGGACTTCACAATGAGCAGTTCTTC.

This chain joins TRBV18 and TRBJ1-5, with 7 bases that match TRBD1. V trimming: 6 bases; J trimming: 4 bases; junction bases outside the gene matches: 9. Looked up from germline, CDR1 is KGHSH and CDR2 is LQKENI. This CDR3 is 15 amino acids long. The CDR3 sequence: CASSLDRDLNQPQHF. CDR3 nucleotides: TGTGCCAGCTCCCTTGACAGGGATCTTAATCAGCCCCAGCATTTT.

The chain combines TRBV4-2 with TRBJ2-5, with 10 bases that match TRBD2. CDR3 length: 15 residues. Germline V gives CDR1 LGHNA, CDR2 YNFKEQ. The trim removed 6 bases at V and 2 bases at J, leaving 6 bases unmatched. This CDR3 reads CASSPTSGRQETQYF. The CDR3 region has the DNA TGTGCCAGCAGTCCGACTAGCGGGCGACAAGAGACCCAGTACTTC.

V and J are TRBV18 and TRBJ2-7; the D is unclear. CDR1 and CDR2 from the germline V gene are KGHSH and LQKENI. The CDR3 runs 12 residues. Trimming removed 0 bases at V and 12 bases at J, with 12 bases between. In DNA form, the CDR3 reads TGTGCCAGCTCACCACCACAGAGTAAACCGTACTTC. The encoded protein is CASSPPQSKPYF.

The V and J genes are TRBV2 and TRBJ2-1; 7 nucleotides match TRBD1. This CDR3 is built from 13 residues. From germline, CDR1 is SNHLY and CDR2 FYNNEI. V lost 5 bases to trimming and J lost 3 bases; unmatched junction nucleotides: 1. The chain's CDR3 is CASSRDSYNEQFF. The CDR3 DNA reads as TGTGCCAGCAGTCGGGACAGCTACAATGAGCAGTTCTTC.

The chain combines TRBV10-3 with TRBJ1-1; D not resolved. The length of the CDR3 is 12 residues. Germline CDR1 ENHRY, CDR2 SYGVKD. Between the trimmed V and J ends, which lost 6 bases and 8 bases, there was a span of 13 bases. The CDR3 sequence is CAIRGDGSEAFF. In DNA, the CDR3 is TGTGCCATCAGGGGAGACGGCTCCGAAGCTTTCTTT.

The chain recombines TRBV6-9 with TRBJ1-5; D is unclear. V was cut by 7 bases and J by 0 bases, with 13 bases left in between. The CDR3 extends over 15 amino acids. Germline values: CDR1 MNHGY, CDR2 SVAAGI. The DNA for the CDR3 is TGTGCCAGCACCCGCGGCCCGGATAGCAATCAGCCCCAGCATTTT. It yields the protein CASTRGPDSNQPQHF.

This chain links TRBV27 with TRBJ2-3; 9 positions agree with TRBD2. This CDR3 spans 16 amino acids. The V and J ends lost 5 bases and 0 bases, in that order; junction bases with no gene match: 6. In germline, CDR1 is MNHEY, CDR2 SMNVEV (reference sequence). The DNA for the CDR3 is TGTGCCAGCAGTATAGCGGGGGCGCCGAGCACAGATACGCAGTATTTT. It yields the protein CASSIAGAPSTDTQYF.

The chain links TRBV6-1 to TRBJ1-1; no clear D. V was trimmed by 1 base and J by 1 base, leaving 4 bases between them. Germline CDR1 and CDR2: MNHNS and SASEGT. The CDR3 consists of 13 residues. CDR3 DNA: TGTGCCAGCAGTGAAGACAAGAACACTGAAGCTTTCTTT. Its translation is CASSEDKNTEAFF.

This sequence joins TRBV15 and TRBJ2-1; 12 positions match TRBD2. Trimming took 0 bases from V and 6 from J; bases not matched to a gene: 15. This CDR3 region has 20 residues. The germline gives CDR1 LNHNV, CDR2 YYDKDF (reference sequence). CDR3 nucleotide sequence: TGTGCCACCAGCAGAGATGGATGGGCTAGCGGGGGGGTTTTTGCCAATGAGCAGTTCTTC. Translation gives CATSRDGWASGGVFANEQFF.

This chain connects TRBV4-3 to TRBJ1-2; D may be TRBD1 (5 bases). V was shortened by 1 base and J by 4 bases, with 13 bases between the two germline ends. Germline lookup yields CDR1 LGHNA and CDR2 YSLEER. This CDR3 is built from 15 residues. CDR3 DNA: TGCGCCAGCAGCCAAGTGGGGCAGGGAAGCTATGGCTACACCTTC. Its translation: CASSQVGQGSYGYTF.

This sequence joins TRBV6-6 and TRBJ2-7, with 9 positions matching TRBD1. Germline loops: CDR1 MNHNY, CDR2 SVGAGI (reference sequence). The CDR3 loop spans 14 amino acids. The J segment lost 4 bases and the V segment lost 5 bases, leaving 6 bases of the junction unmatched. The CDR3 here is CASSPGQGLYEQYF. The CDR3 bases are TGTGCCAGCAGTCCGGGACAGGGATTGTACGAGCAGTACTTC.

V and J are TRBV7-9 and TRBJ2-7, with 10 bases identical to TRBD1. Unmatched junction bases numbered 7, after V lost 5 bases and J lost 3 bases. The CDR3 sequence is 15 residues long. Germline assignment: CDR1 SEHNR and CDR2 FQNEAQ (reference sequence). This chain's CDR3 is CASSRGRTGGYEQYF. The CDR3 bases are TGTGCCAGCAGCCGGGGGCGGACAGGGGGCTACGAGCAGTACTTC.

CDR3 bases: TGTGCCAGCAGCCTCCAAGACAGCCCCTTAAGTGGCTACACCTTC. It translates to CASSLQDSPLSGYTF. V gene TRBV5-6 combines with J gene TRBJ1-2; perhaps TRBD1 as D (5 bases). Germline values: CDR1 SGHDT, CDR2 YYEEEE. The ends were cut back, 4 bases at V and 7 bases at J, with 20 bases in the middle. CDR3 length equals 15 residues.

The chain recombines TRBV11-2 with TRBJ2-7, with TRBD1 identical over 7 bases. CDR3 size: 16 residues. From germline, CDR1 is SGHAT and CDR2 FQNNGV. The junction had 11 bases not matched to a gene; V was cut back by 5 bases and J by 1 base. DNA of the CDR3: TGTGCCAGCAGCGGGTTGTTTGGCAGGGGGTCCTACGAGCAGTACTTC. Its translation: CASSGLFGRGSYEQYF.

J is TRBJ2-7 and V is TRBV9; 9 bases align to TRBD2. After removal of 0 bases from V and 3 bases from J, the junction contained 4 bases not matched to a gene. The germline CDR1 and CDR2 sequences are SGDLS and YYNGEE. The CDR3 is 15 amino acids. The CDR3 here is CASSVGASGDYEQYF. The DNA for the CDR3 is TGTGCCAGCAGCGTAGGGGCTAGCGGGGACTACGAGCAGTACTTC.

The genes are TRBV7-2 and TRBJ1-1, with D perhaps TRBD1 (5 bases). The V end was cut by 5 bases, the J end by 4 bases, with 17 bases between. Germline CDR1 reads SGHTA; CDR2 reads FQGNSA. This CDR3 has 15 residues. The CDR3 DNA sequence: TGTGCCAGCAGCCCTAGGGGTTTCGGGGGCACTGAAGCTTTCTTT. Residues: CASSPRGFGGTEAFF.

The rearrangement joins TRBV2 to TRBJ1-5; D is unclear. Trimming took 2 bases from V and 7 from J, leaving 9 bases between them. Germline V gene sequence: CDR1 SNHLY, CDR2 FYNNEI. This CDR3 spans 13 amino acids. CDR3 protein: CASSEFLEQPQHF. CDR3 sequence (DNA): TGTGCCAGCAGTGAATTCCTGGAGCAGCCCCAGCATTTT.

This chain uses TRBV5-5 with TRBJ2-7; TRBD1 matches 9 bases. From germline, CDR1 is SGHKS and CDR2 YYEKEE (reference sequence). CDR3 size: 15 residues. Trimming at V came to 4 bases and at J to 9 bases, leaving 14 bases not matched to a gene. This CDR3 reads CASSAGTGRGLVQYF. CDR3 DNA sequence: TGTGCCAGCAGCGCTGGGACAGGGAGGGGATTGGTGCAGTACTTC.

The chain links TRBV6-5 to TRBJ1-1; the match to TRBD1 covers 9 bases. This CDR3 spans 14 amino acids. V shed 4 bases, J shed 4 bases, and the junction held 4 bases outside the gene matches. Germline V gene data show CDR1 as MNHEY and CDR2 as SVGAGI. The CDR3, as DNA: TGTGCCAGCAGTTCTCGACAGGGGGGCACTGAAGCTTTCTTT. This sequence encodes CASSSRQGGTEAFF.

This chain joins TRBV18 and TRBJ1-2; 8 bases fit TRBD1. Trimming at V came to 6 bases and at J to 7 bases, leaving 7 bases not matched to a gene. There are 13 residues in the CDR3. Germline V gene data show CDR1 as KGHSH and CDR2 as LQKENI. The CDR3 DNA sequence: TGTGCCAGCTCGCGAACAGGGGGGAGTGGCTACACCTTC. Amino acids: CASSRTGGSGYTF.